This is a list of T cell receptor beta chains from one sample in a study of low-dose radiotherapy and immunotherapy resistance in tumors. TCRdb reanalysed the reads using MiXCR and keeps one entry per CDR3 protein. This sample has around 80,000 distinct CDR3 sequences, with 17% found just once. Sequencing used PBMCs, obtained after low-dose radiotherapy plus immunotherapy. The source of these receptors is a male donor with prostate cancer. The CDR3 runs from the conserved cysteine through the conserved F or W. Each record gives: clone size, J gene, D gene, V gene, CDR3 DNA, CDR3 protein. D genes are given only for firm matches. Sizes are listed as once, few, many, or a class for an expanded clone.

many | TRBJ1-2 | - | TRBV20-1 | TGCAGTGCTAGAAGGGAGGGCCCGTATGGCTACACCTTC | CSARREGPYGYTF
many | TRBJ2-7 | - | TRBV28 | TGTGCCAGCAGTTTAAGTAATAGGTACTCCTACGAGCAGTACTTC | CASSLSNRYSYEQYF
many | TRBJ2-1 | - | TRBV11-2 | TGTGCCAGCAGCCCGAATCCTAGCTCCTACAATGAGCAGTTCTTC | CASSPNPSSYNEQFF
many | TRBJ1-4 | - | TRBV29-1 | TGCAGCGTACGTCTAGGAGGGGAGGTGAATAAACTGTTTTTT | CSVRLGGEVNKLFF
many | TRBJ2-5 | - | TRBV7-2 | TGTGCCAGCAGCTTAGGGGCTCCAGAGACCCAGTACTTC | CASSLGAPETQYF
medium-sized | TRBJ2-7 | TRBD1 | TRBV5-1 | TGCGCCAGCAGCCCATCCACGGACAGGGGAGGTTACGAGCAGTACTTC | CASSPSTDRGGYEQYF
many | TRBJ1-2 | TRBD1 | TRBV12-5 | TGTGCTAGTGGTTTGGGACAGGGCGTACCAAACTATGGCTACACCTTC | CASGLGQGVPNYGYTF
many | TRBJ2-1 | TRBD2 | TRBV3-1 | TGTGCCAGCAGCCAGGGACTAGCGGGAAGGGATGAGCAGTTCTTC | CASSQGLAGRDEQFF
many | TRBJ2-2 | TRBD1 | TRBV25-1 | TGTGCCAGCACCGTGGACAGGGTCGACACCGGGGAGCTGTTTTTT | CASTVDRVDTGELFF
many | TRBJ2-2 | - | TRBV7-3 | TGTGCCAGTACGACACAGGGCTGGGCCGGGGAGCTGTTTTTT | CASTTQGWAGELFF
many | TRBJ2-7 | - | TRBV29-1 | TGCAGCGTTGAAGATCCCGACAGTCCCTACGAGCAGTACTTC | CSVEDPDSPYEQYF
many | TRBJ1-5 | - | TRBV6-6 | TGTGCCAGCGGAGGAGTCAGTTCGCCCCAGCCCCAGCATTTT | CASGGVSSPQPQHF
many | TRBJ1-4 | TRBD1 | TRBV4-1 | TGCGCCAGCAGCCAAGCCGGGACAGTTAATGAAAAACTGTTTTTT | CASSQAGTVNEKLFF